This T cell receptor (beta chain) emerged from a study of CD4 T cells in relation to SARS-CoV-2 and coronaviruses (dated by TCRdb to about 2021). Regarding the research as a whole: The ViraFEST assay cultured PBMCs with antigen for nine to ten days, then sequenced TCR beta CDR3s to find antigen-specific clonal expansions. HLA restriction was mapped for shared crossreactive spike epitopes using patient-derived lymphoblastoid cell lines. The Adaptive Biotechnologies TCR-sequencing kit was used to sequence samples from a few pre-COVID donors and the naive versus memory experiments, whereas other data were Illumina-based. For other donors in the study, expansion assays were sequenced with a different, Illumina-based TCR-beta assay. The study assessed, at the TCR clonotype level, memory CD4+ T cell crossreactivity between SARS-CoV-2 and common cold coronavirus spike proteins. An HIV-1 Nef peptide pool or a no-peptide culture served as the negative reference condition. Overall study results and their limits: In about 60% of donors, memory CD4+ clonotypes turned up that crossrecognized SARS-CoV-2 and at least one common cold coronavirus spike. No donor contributed both pre-pandemic and post-infection samples, which limited tracing the source of pre-existing responses. Since the crossreactivity analysis centred on spike protein, crossreactivity against other viral proteins was not assessed. Small numbers of patients and of tested TCRs limited the study. Compared with monoreactive clones, crossreactive clones had significantly weaker SARS-CoV-2-driven expansion, a result consistent with antigenic imprinting.

The library came from the immunoSEQ multiplex PCR assay. Concerning the study's data processing: During preprocessing, nonproductive sequences were discarded, as were any CDR3s that did not begin with C, did not end with F or W, or were shorter than 7 amino acids. Antigen-specific clonotypes were called with the MANAFEST web app on the basis of expansion relative to the reference and to other culture wells. To be counted as positive, a clone had to show significant expansion compared with the reference culture, at an FDR below 0.05, in 2 of 3 replicate wells. For a clone to be considered positive, significant expansion relative to all other tandem wells and an odds ratio above 5 were also required. CDR3 homology was measured as pairwise Levenshtein distance, computed with the stringdist R package after trimming three terminal residues from each end. This immuneACCESS table, as held by TCRdb, lists in-frame sequences with V and J called but not all clones. Of the missing ones, under half trace to an unresolved V gene in checked studies; the others have no known cause. That table supplies the V and J calls and clone size; D and trimming were determined from the DNA. Present in this sample are 15,000 to 25,000 clones, over 70% of which were seen just once. The biggest ten clones account for about a fifth of the sample.

CD4+ T cells from unexposed donors were collected before the COVID-19 pandemic (2011-2018). After around eleven days of culture, CD4+ T cells were isolated with the EasySep CD4+ T cell isolation kit. As far as cell numbers permitted, CD4+ T cells from unexposed donors were tested for reactivity against SARS-CoV-2 S and N as well as four spike pools from common cold coronaviruses. PBMCs were cultured at about 1.9 million per well in IMDM supplemented with around 5.3% human AB serum and 10 IU/ml IL-2. Half of the culture medium was replaced with fresh IL-2-containing medium on days 3 and 7. In general, every peptide culture condition was set up in three replicate wells. Leukapheresis product for the unexposed donors was purchased commercially. Ficoll-Paque PLUS gradient centrifugation was used to isolate PBMCs from either whole blood or leukapheresis product. PBMCs were either cryopreserved at -140°C or used fresh in the expansion assay. The QIAamp Micro DNA Kit was used to extract genomic DNA from the CD4+ T cells.

This clone has a handful of counts. Its specific antigen is unknown. The input lacks base qualities; no much larger clone sits a single base away. The junction shows trimming of 6 bases on V and 4 bases on J, plus 15 bases between the germline ends. The germline V gene yields MGHDK for CDR1 and SYGVNS for CDR2. The CDR3 sequence holds 14 residues, the cysteine and phenylalanine included. CDR3 DNA is the only sequence kept; it has 42 bases, read in frame from the first base. The sequence was collected from a human donor in good health. The sequenced sample consisted of CD4+ T cells from PBMCs, cultured in vitro. Rearrangement joined TRBV25-1 to TRBJ1-2, with the D segment identity uncertain. The CDR3 protein: CASRKPGSFYGYTF. The sequenced DNA: TGTGCCAGCAGGAAGCCCGGGAGCTTCTATGGCTACACCTTC.